The 23 T cell receptor beta chains reported below all come from one sample, sequenced in a study of blood T cell repertoires in COVID-19. Here immunoSEQ multiplex PCR was the method, and the copy in TCRdb shows in-frame clones only, minus some. The sample includes roughly 53,000 clones, about 80% seen only once; the top ten take roughly 13%. The sequenced material came from peripheral blood. The source of these receptors is a human donor in a cohort sampled during active COVID-19.

The V call is TRBV18, the J call TRBJ1-3; TRBD1 matches at 8 bases. The ends lost 6 bases at V and 2 bases at J; junction bases unmatched: 6. This CDR3 is 15 amino acids long. Looked up from germline, CDR1 is KGHSH and CDR2 is LQKENI. CDR3 in DNA: TGTGCCAGCTCGGCACAGGGGGTAGCTGGAAACACCATATATTTT. Translating it yields CASSAQGVAGNTIYF.

The chain joins TRBV6-5 to TRBJ2-7; the D gene is possibly TRBD2 (6 bases). The CDR3 has 12 residues. Trimming took 6 bases from V and 5 from J, leaving 11 bases between them. Germline V gene data show CDR1 as MNHEY and CDR2 as SVGAGI. CDR3 amino acids: CASSQWGDEQYF. For the CDR3, the DNA is TGTGCCAGCAGCCAGTGGGGGGACGAGCAGTACTTC.

The CDR3 loop is CASSQETAWGGETQYF. The CDR3 DNA is TGCGCCAGCAGCCAAGAGACGGCGTGGGGGGGAGAGACCCAGTACTTC. The V and J genes are TRBV4-1 and TRBJ2-5; TRBD2 agrees at 7 bases. Germline CDR1 and CDR2: MGHRA and YSYEKL. Trimming removed 0 bases from V and 4 bases from J; junction bases left unmatched: 8. CDR3 length: 16 residues.

The J gene is TRBJ2-7, the V gene TRBV3-1 (or the pseudogene TRBV3-2); D is unclear. Germline CDR1 reads LGHDT; CDR2 reads YNNKEL (reference sequence). V shed 1 base and J shed 6 bases, with 7 bases lying between them. The CDR3 totals 12 residues. Here the CDR3 reads CASSQAESEQYF. The CDR3 DNA sequence: TGTGCCAGCAGCCAAGCGGAGAGCGAGCAGTACTTC.

The chain has TRBV11-3 and TRBJ2-1; 9 bases match TRBD2. The V gene end was trimmed by 1 base and the J gene end by 9 bases; junction bases not matched to a gene: 10. The CDR3 covers 16 residues. The germline V gene has CDR1 SGHNT and CDR2 YENEEA. The CDR3 sequence: CASSLVASGMSAEQFF. CDR3 nucleotides: TGTGCCAGCAGCTTAGTCGCTAGCGGGATGTCCGCTGAGCAGTTCTTC.

This clone was seen only once. The V gene is TRBV15, the J gene TRBJ1-4; 9 bases map to TRBD1. Germline V lookup: CDR1 LNHNV, CDR2 YYDKDF (reference sequence). The CDR3 length is 15 residues. The ends lost 3 bases at V and 7 bases at J; junction bases unmatched: 6. CDR3 coding DNA: TGTGCCACCAGCAGCGAGGGACAGGGCTTTGAAAAACTGTTTTTT. This translates into CATSSEGQGFEKLFF. Filled out from reference TRBV15 and TRBJ1-4, the complete variable domain reads DAMVIQNPRYQVTQFGKPVTLSCSQTLNHNVMYWYQQKSSQAPKLLFHYYDKDFNNEADTPDNFQSRRPNTSFCFLDIRSPGLGDTAMYLCATSSEGQGFEKLFFGSGTQLSVL.

This clone was seen only a few times. CDR3 sequence: CAWTDQTGTYGYTF. For the CDR3, the DNA is TGTGCCTGGACGGATCAAACAGGGACCTATGGCTACACCTTC. The genes are TRBV30 and TRBJ1-2, with D perhaps TRBD1 (6 bases). This CDR3 region has 14 residues. V dropped 4 bases and J dropped 4 bases, with 16 bases sitting between them. The germline V gene encodes CDR1 GTSNPN and CDR2 SVGIG (reference sequence).

The genes are TRBV28 and TRBJ2-3; D may be TRBD2 (5 bases). The V gene lost 6 bases and the J gene lost 2 bases, with 15 bases spanning the gap. CDR1 is MDHEN, CDR2 SYDVKM, per germline. The CDR3 spans 15 residues. The CDR3 spells CASRTRWGDTDTQYF. The CDR3 nucleotides are TGTGCCAGCAGGACACGGTGGGGAGACACAGATACGCAGTATTTT. Full variable domain (rest looked up from reference TRBV28 and TRBJ2-3): DVKVTQSSRYLVKRTGEKVFLECVQDMDHENMFWYRQDPGLGLRLIYFSYDVKMKEKGDIPEGYSVSREKKERFSLILESASTNQTSMYLCASRTRWGDTDTQYFGPGTRLTVL.

This clone turned up a few times. The V and J genes are TRBV19 and TRBJ1-5, with TRBD1 matching over 8 bases. There are 16 residues in the CDR3. The germline V gene has CDR1 LNHDA and CDR2 SQIVND (reference sequence). The V and J ends lost 0 bases and 6 bases, in that order; junction bases with no gene match: 7. Here the CDR3 reads CASSIDRTGGFQPQHF. The CDR3 nucleotides read TGTGCCAGTAGTATAGATCGCACAGGGGGATTTCAGCCCCAGCATTTT.

CDR3 in amino acids: CAISESRSSGGRTDTQYF. As DNA, the CDR3 is TGTGCCATCAGTGAGTCGAGGAGTAGCGGGGGACGCACAGATACGCAGTATTTT. V and J are TRBV10-3 and TRBJ2-3; TRBD2 agrees at 9 bases. CDR1 and CDR2 from the germline V gene are ENHRY and SYGVKD. This CDR3 is built from 18 residues. The junction had 8 bases not matched to a gene; V was cut back by 0 bases and J by 1 base.

The rearrangement joins TRBV9 to TRBJ1-6; tentative D call: TRBD1 (5 bases). Germline V gene lookup returns CDR1 SGDLS and CDR2 YYNGEE. The CDR3 sequence is 15 residues long. With 3 bases removed from V and 9 bases from J, the gap between germline ends came to 16 bases. The CDR3 sequence is CASSERDLLGSPLHF. CDR3 bases: TGTGCCAGCAGCGAGCGGGACTTGCTGGGTTCACCCCTCCACTTT. Looking up the rest from reference TRBV9 and TRBJ1-6 gives the full variable domain: DSGVTQTPKHLITATGQRVTLRCSPRSGDLSVYWYQQSLDQGLQFLIQYYNGEERAKGNILERFSAQQFPDLHSELNLSSLELGDSALYFCASSERDLLGSPLHFGNGTRLTVT.

This rearrangement joins TRBV3-1 (or the pseudogene TRBV3-2) to TRBJ2-3; 8 nucleotides match TRBD2. CDR3 length equals 13 residues. The germline CDR1 and CDR2 sequences are LGHDT and YNNKEL (reference sequence). V dropped 1 base and J dropped 10; count of bases not matched to a gene: 4. CDR3 amino acids: CASSQAAGAPQYF. CDR3 bases: TGTGCCAGCAGCCAAGCAGCGGGGGCCCCGCAGTATTTT.

V usage is TRBV19 and J usage is TRBJ1-1; D unresolved. This CDR3 region has 13 residues. Trimming pared 6 bases from V and 1 base from J, leaving 9 bases between. Per the germline V gene, CDR1 is LNHDA and CDR2 is SQIVND (reference sequence). For the CDR3, the DNA is TGTGCCAGTAGGCTTACAGAGAACACTGAAGCTTTCTTT. Amino acid sequence: CASRLTENTEAFF.

This chain links TRBV5-1 with TRBJ1-2; TRBD1 matches 7 bases. This CDR3 is 13 amino acids long. V gave up 3 bases and J gave up 3 bases; unmatched junction bases: 2. Germline CDR1 is SGHRS and CDR2 is YFSETQ. CDR3 sequence reads: CASSSGTDYGYTF. The CDR3 DNA is TGCGCCAGCAGCTCCGGGACAGACTATGGCTACACCTTC.

This sequence joins TRBV12-5 and TRBJ1-5, with a possible D match to TRBD1 (5 bases). Germline CDR1 and CDR2: LGHNT and FRNRAP. This CDR3 comprises 16 residues. Trimming shortened V by 6 bases and J by 6 bases, and 21 bases separated the two germline ends. This CDR3 is CASGRNGGGRVQPQHF. The CDR3, as DNA: TGTGCTAGTGGACGTAACGGGGGAGGGAGGGTTCAGCCCCAGCATTTT. Full variable domain (rest looked up from reference TRBV12-5 and TRBJ1-5): DARVTQTPRHKVTEMGQEVTMRCQPILGHNTVFWYRQTMMQGLELLAYFRNRAPLDDSGMPKDRFSAEMPDATLATLKIQPSEPRDSAVYFCASGRNGGGRVQPQHFGDGTRLSIL.

This clone was counted a few times. The J gene is TRBJ1-1, the V gene TRBV3-1 (or the pseudogene TRBV3-2); 10 bases agree with TRBD1. CDR3 length: 15 amino acids. The V segment lost 4 bases and the J segment 6 bases; nucleotides outside the gene matches: 8. Germline CDR1 is LGHDT and CDR2 is YNNKEL (reference sequence). For the CDR3, the DNA is TGTGCCAGCAGCCCCTCAGGACAGGGGGGAGCTGAAGCTTTCTTT. Translated, it gives CASSPSGQGGAEAFF.

V usage is TRBV7-8 and J usage is TRBJ1-3, with TRBD1 identical over 11 bases. This CDR3 is 17 amino acids long. Germline CDR1 SGHVS, CDR2 FQNEAQ. V lost 5 bases and J lost 0; bases outside the gene matches: 6. The CDR3 here is CASSSGTGGYSGNTIYF. As DNA, the CDR3 is TGTGCCAGCAGCAGTGGGACAGGGGGATACTCTGGAAACACCATATATTTT.

This clone was counted a single time. This chain links TRBV10-3 with TRBJ1-1; 8 bases line up with TRBD1. J was trimmed by 8 bases and V by 6 bases; bases with no gene match: 11. CDR3 size: 14 residues. Per germline, CDR1 ENHRY and CDR2 SYGVKD. The DNA of the CDR3 is TGTGCCATCAGAAGACAGGGGAGGGCTCCGGAAGCTTTCTTT. It yields the protein CAIRRQGRAPEAFF.

The V call is TRBV7-6, the J call TRBJ2-1; TRBD2 is a possible D gene (6 bases). The germline gives CDR1 SGHVS, CDR2 FNYEAQ. V was shortened by 1 base and J by 6 bases, with 13 bases between the two germline ends. The CDR3 covers 15 residues. The CDR3 loop reads CASSLEIGGGNEQFF. As DNA, the CDR3 is TGTGCCAGCAGCTTAGAGATCGGGGGAGGCAATGAGCAGTTCTTC.

V gene TRBV19 combines with J gene TRBJ1-6, with D possibly being TRBD1 (6 bases). CDR1 LNHDA and CDR2 SQIVND come from the germline V gene (reference sequence). The CDR3 length is 13 residues. The V end lost 5 bases, the J end lost 7 bases, and 9 bases lay between the germline ends. CDR3 nucleotide sequence: TGTGCCAGTAGTTCAACAGGGAATTCACCCCTCCACTTT. Residues: CASSSTGNSPLHF.

The V and J genes are TRBV25-1 and TRBJ2-3; 8 bases fit TRBD2. Per germline, CDR1 MGHDK and CDR2 SYGVNS. The trim removed 8 bases at V and 5 bases at J, leaving 12 bases unmatched. The CDR3 length is 15 residues. CDR3 amino acids: CASGDLGGAGDTQYF. The CDR3 region has the DNA TGTGCCAGCGGAGACCTCGGGGGGGCAGGAGATACGCAGTATTTT.

The chain links TRBV12-2 to TRBJ2-5; the listed D gene, TRBD2, was not tested against the DNA. TRBV12-2 is shown as a pseudogene. There are 16 residues in the CDR3. The CDR3 sequence: CASRSRTSGEGETQYF. In DNA, the CDR3 is TGTGCAAGTCGCTCAAGGACTAGCGGGGAGGGGGAGACCCAGTACTTC.

The sample holds one count of this clone. The V gene is TRBV9, the J gene TRBJ2-2; D not certain. The germline V gene encodes CDR1 SGDLS and CDR2 YYNGEE. The CDR3 sequence is 14 residues long. Deletions cut 0 bases from V and 4 bases from J, with 7 bases between. This CDR3 reads CASSVVSVTGELFF. For the CDR3, the DNA is TGTGCCAGCAGCGTAGTGAGCGTCACCGGGGAGCTGTTTTTT.